The 3 T cell receptor beta chains listed next were all sequenced from one sample in a study of blood T cells in healthy people across ages. Through a sample-barcoded 5' primer and a J-beta primer mix, a second PCR was run for roughly 6 to 11 cycles. TCRdb re-analysed the 5' RACE reads in MiXCR, keeping a single row per CDR3 protein. The data show a few hundred thousand distinct CDR3 sequences, about 29% seen once. Separately, the same data were catalogued under a study of T cells of mothers and their children.

The material sequenced was blood. Every receptor here comes from a boy between 2 and 10 years old in good health.

The chain has TRBV27 and TRBJ1-2, with D possibly TRBD1 on 6 matching bases. Trimming left V 8 bases short and J 3 bases short, with 16 bases between. This CDR3 comprises 14 residues. Germline V gene sequence: CDR1 MNHEY, CDR2 SMNVEV (reference sequence). CDR3 sequence reads: CASRLTGNHYGYTF. CDR3 coding DNA: TGTGCCAGCCGCTTAACAGGGAACCACTATGGCTACACCTTC.

This clonotype was seen repeatedly, ten times or more. This chain uses TRBV11-3 with TRBJ2-3; a weak D match, TRBD2 (6 bases). The CDR3 sequence is 13 residues long. Germline lookup yields CDR1 SGHNT and CDR2 YENEEA. V lost 6 bases and J lost 3, with 10 bases in between. The CDR3 DNA follows: TGTGCCAGCAGTTCCGGGAGTACAGATACGCAGTATTTT. It yields the protein CASSSGSTDTQYF. The full variable domain, with the rest looked up from reference TRBV11-3 and TRBJ2-3, is EAGVVQSPRYKIIEKKQPVAFWCNPISGHNTLYWYLQNLGQGPELLIRYENEEAVDDSQLPKDRFSAERLKGVDSTLKIQPAELGDSAVYLCASSSGSTDTQYFGPGTRLTVL.

In its sample, this clonotype was seen a few times. V usage is TRBV3-1 and J usage is TRBJ1-1; D gene uncertain. The CDR3 length is 15 residues. Trimming removed 4 bases from V and 2 bases from J, with 14 bases in between. CDR1 is LGHDT, CDR2 YNNKEL, per germline (reference sequence). DNA of the CDR3: TGTGCCAGCAGCCGGAGCAGGAGTATTAACACTGAAGCTTTCTTT. This codes for CASSRSRSINTEAFF.